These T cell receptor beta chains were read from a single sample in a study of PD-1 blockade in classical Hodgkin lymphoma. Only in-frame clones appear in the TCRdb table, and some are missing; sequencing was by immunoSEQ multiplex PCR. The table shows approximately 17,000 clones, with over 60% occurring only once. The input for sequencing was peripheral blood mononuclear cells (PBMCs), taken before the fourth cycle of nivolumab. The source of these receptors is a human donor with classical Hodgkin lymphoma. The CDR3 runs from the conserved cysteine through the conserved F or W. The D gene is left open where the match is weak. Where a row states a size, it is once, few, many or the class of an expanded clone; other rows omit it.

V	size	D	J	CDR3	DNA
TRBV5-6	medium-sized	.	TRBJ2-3	CASSLTRGYTDTQYF	TGTGCCAGCAGCTTAACCCGGGGTTACACAGATACGCAGTATTTT
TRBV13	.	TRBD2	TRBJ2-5	CASSLGLAEYQETQYF	TGTGCCAGCAGCTTAGGCCTAGCGGAGTACCAAGAGACCCAGTACTTC
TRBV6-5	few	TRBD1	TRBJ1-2	CASRQGAYGYTF	TGTGCCAGCAGGCAGGGGGCCTATGGCTACACCTTC
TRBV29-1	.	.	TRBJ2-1	CSVGARFQFF	TGCAGCGTTGGTGCGAGGTTCCAGTTCTTC
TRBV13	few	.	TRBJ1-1	CASSRWLGAGESAEAFF	TGTGCCAGCAGCCGATGGCTGGGCGCAGGGGAATCCGCTGAAGCTTTCTTT
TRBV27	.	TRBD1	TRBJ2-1	CASTSVDRSLGEQFF	TGTGCCAGCACTTCCGTGGACAGGTCTTTAGGGGAGCAGTTCTTC
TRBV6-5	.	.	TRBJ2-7	CASSYPTAAPYEQYF	TGTGCCAGCAGTTATCCGACAGCCGCCCCCTACGAGCAGTACTTC
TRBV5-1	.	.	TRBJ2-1	CASSLDLGEAYNEQFF	TGCGCCAGCAGCTTGGATTTGGGGGAAGCCTACAATGAGCAGTTCTTC
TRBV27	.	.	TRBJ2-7	CASSGQSYEQYF	TGTGCCAGCAGTGGGCAGAGCTACGAGCAGTACTTC
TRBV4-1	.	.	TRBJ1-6	CASSPPEGAPLHF	TGCGCCAGCAGCCCCCCCGAGGGCGCACCCCTCCACTTT
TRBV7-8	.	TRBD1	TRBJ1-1	CASSGGGFGTEAFF	TGTGCCAGCAGCGGAGGGGGCTTCGGCACTGAAGCTTTCTTT
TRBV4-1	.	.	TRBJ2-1	CASSQEAVLGDEQFF	TGCGCCAGCAGCCAAGAGGCGGTGTTGGGAGATGAGCAGTTCTTC
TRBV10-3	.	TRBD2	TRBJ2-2	CAISRLAGGGTGELFF	TGTGCCATCAGTCGACTAGCGGGAGGCGGAACCGGGGAGCTGTTTTTT
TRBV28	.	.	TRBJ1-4	CASSRSGWREKLFF	TGTGCCAGCAGCCGCTCGGGGTGGAGGGAAAAACTGTTTTTT
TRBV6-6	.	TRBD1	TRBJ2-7	CASRTQGGEQYF	TGTGCCAGCAGGACACAGGGGGGCGAGCAGTACTTC
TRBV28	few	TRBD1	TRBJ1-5	CASSQGGLSNQPQHF	TGTGCCAGCAGTCAGGGGGGATTGAGCAATCAGCCCCAGCATTTT